Following are 27 T cell receptor beta chains from one sample sequenced in a study of technical replicates of blood from a handful of donors. Profiled with immunoSEQ multiplex PCR; TCRdb holds only in-frame clones, not every one. Altogether about 14,000 clones are present, 70% to 80% being singletons, with the ten largest covering 12%. Sequenced input: PBMCs. These receptor sequences come from a human donor in good health.

The rearrangement links TRBV28 to TRBJ2-7; the D gene is possibly TRBD2 (6 bases). Per germline, CDR1 MDHEN and CDR2 SYDVKM. CDR3 size: 19 residues. Trimming cost V 3 bases and J 2 bases, with 26 bases left between them. The DNA of the CDR3 is TGTGCCAGCAGTTTCTTGTTGGGGCGGGGAAACCTAAAAACCTACGAGCAGTACTTC. Encoded protein: CASSFLLGRGNLKTYEQYF.

The rearrangement joins TRBV19 to TRBJ1-2; D call uncertain. Germline V gene data show CDR1 as LNHDA and CDR2 as SQIVND (reference sequence). V was clipped by 7 bases and J by 6 bases, with 15 bases between them. The CDR3 spans 13 residues. CDR3 sequence: CASTSSGINGYTF. The CDR3 DNA sequence: TGTGCCAGTACCTCATCCGGGATTAATGGCTACACCTTC.

This chain connects TRBV23-1 to TRBJ2-7; maybe TRBD2 (5 bases). TRBV23-1 belongs to the ORF category, with a function that is uncertain. Trimming shortened V by 3 bases and J by 4 bases, and 16 bases separated the two germline ends. This CDR3 region has 15 residues. The CDR3 protein is CASSQSVGSWYEQYF. The CDR3 nucleotides are TGCGCCAGCAGTCAGAGTGTTGGGAGCTGGTACGAGCAGTACTTC.

This chain connects TRBV6-1 to TRBJ1-2; 7 nucleotides align to TRBD1. With 6 bases clipped from V and 5 bases from J, the junction kept 6 bases outside the gene matches. There are 13 residues in the CDR3. Germline V CDR1 and CDR2: MNHNS, SASEGT. The CDR3 bases are TGTGCCAGCAGGCCAGGGACAGATTATGGCTACACCTTC. It specifies CASRPGTDYGYTF.

The chain joins TRBV7-9 to TRBJ2-7; D is possibly TRBD2 (6 bases). Germline CDR1 reads SEHNR; CDR2 reads FQNEAQ (reference sequence). The V and J ends lost 4 bases and 2 bases respectively, with 12 bases between them. The CDR3 length is 14 residues. CDR3 protein: CASSSETRTYEQYF. Written as DNA, the CDR3 is TGTGCCAGCAGCTCCGAGACTAGAACCTACGAGCAGTACTTC.

CDR3 sequence: CASSFQGARAQETQYF. DNA of the CDR3: TGTGCCAGCAGTTTCCAGGGGGCGCGGGCACAAGAGACCCAGTACTTC. This chain joins TRBV28 and TRBJ2-5; 8 bases match TRBD1. Per the germline V gene, CDR1 is MDHEN and CDR2 is SYDVKM. Germline trimming cut 3 bases from V and 2 bases from J; bases unmatched to any gene: 8. This CDR3 has 16 residues.

The V gene is TRBV6-5, the J gene TRBJ2-7; 7 bases map to TRBD1. Trimming at V came to 6 bases and at J to 1 base, leaving 9 bases not matched to a gene. There are 15 residues in the CDR3. Germline V gene data show CDR1 as MNHEY and CDR2 as SVGAGI. The DNA for the CDR3 is TGTGCCAGCAGGGATGGGACAGTTCTGTCCTACGAGCAGTACTTC. Translation gives CASRDGTVLSYEQYF.

The chain uses TRBV2 and TRBJ2-4; possibly TRBD1 for D (6 bases). The CDR3 has 16 amino acids. The ends were cut back, 2 bases at V and 6 bases at J, with 17 bases in the middle. Germline CDR1 reads SNHLY; CDR2 reads FYNNEI. This CDR3 is CASSETPPGVGNIQYF. The CDR3 DNA follows: TGTGCCAGCAGTGAAACCCCTCCAGGGGTAGGAAACATTCAGTACTTC.

The chain carries TRBV5-5 and TRBJ1-4; TRBD1 matches at 7 bases. Germline CDR1 is SGHKS and CDR2 is YYEKEE (reference sequence). Trimming took 2 bases from V and 0 from J; bases not matched to a gene: 1. The CDR3 loop spans 15 amino acids. DNA of the CDR3: TGTGCCAGCAGCTTACAGGGGACAACTAATGAAAAACTGTTTTTT. This encodes CASSLQGTTNEKLFF. The variable domain in full, completed from reference TRBV5-5 and TRBJ1-4, reads DAGVTQSPTHLIKTRGQQVTLRCSPISGHKSVSWYQQVLGQGPQFIFQYYEKEERGRGNFPDRFSARQFPNYSSELNVNALLLGDSALYLCASSLQGTTNEKLFFGSGTQLSVL.

The sample holds a few counts of this clone. This chain links TRBV30 with TRBJ1-5; D uncertain. CDR1 and CDR2 from the germline V gene are GTSNPN and SVGIG (reference sequence). The CDR3 runs to 13 residues. V was shortened by 0 bases and J by 6 bases, with 9 bases between the two germline ends. The CDR3 is CAWSVLSTQPQHF. The CDR3 DNA is TGTGCCTGGAGTGTACTGTCCACTCAGCCCCAGCATTTT.

A few counts support this clone. The chain combines TRBV19 with TRBJ2-3; 9 bases are a match to TRBD1. The CDR3 is 14 amino acids. After removal of 8 bases from V and 5 bases from J, the junction contained 8 bases not matched to a gene. The germline V gene has CDR1 LNHDA and CDR2 SQIVND (reference sequence). The CDR3 DNA reads TGTGCCAGTCGGTACAGGGGGCTGGGAGATACGCAGTATTTT. Translating it yields CASRYRGLGDTQYF.

This clone was found a few times. The J gene is TRBJ1-4, the V gene TRBV30, with D unresolved. CDR1 is GTSNPN and CDR2 is SVGIG in the germline V gene (reference sequence). The CDR3 has 13 amino acids. Deletions cut 0 bases from V and 3 bases from J, with 5 bases between. The CDR3 DNA is TGTGCCTGGAGTGTGGGCGCTAATGAAAAACTGTTTTTT. Its translation is CAWSVGANEKLFF.

The chain recombines TRBV18 with TRBJ2-7; 11 nucleotides match TRBD1. Germline trimming cut 3 bases from V and 4 bases from J; bases unmatched to any gene: 5. CDR1 and CDR2 from the germline V gene are KGHSH and LQKENI. CDR3 size: 15 residues. The CDR3 coding sequence is TGTGCCAGCTCACCGGGGACAGGGGGGGGATACGAGCAGTACTTC. It is translated as CASSPGTGGGYEQYF. Drawing the rest from reference TRBV18 and TRBJ2-7, the complete variable domain is NAGVMQNPRHLVRRRGQEARLRCSPMKGHSHVYWYRQLPEEGLKFMVYLQKENIIDESGMPKERFSAEFPKEGPSILRIQQVVRGDSAAYFCASSPGTGGGYEQYFGPGTRLTVT.

The chain couples TRBV29-1 to TRBJ2-3; 8 positions match TRBD1. V trimming: 2 bases; J trimming: 3 bases; junction bases outside the gene matches: 1. The CDR3 runs to 13 residues. CDR1 and CDR2 (germline): SQVTM, ANQGSEA. The CDR3: CSVERTGTDTQYF. The CDR3 DNA follows: TGCAGCGTTGAAAGGACAGGGACAGATACGCAGTATTTT.

The rearrangement joins TRBV14 to TRBJ2-3, with 12 positions matching TRBD2. J was trimmed by 3 bases and V by 4 bases; bases with no gene match: 5. CDR1 is SGHDN, CDR2 FVKESK, per germline. This CDR3 region has 16 residues. The CDR3 DNA reads as TGTGCCAGCAGCCGCCGACTAGCGGGAGTAACAGATACGCAGTATTTT. This sequence encodes CASSRRLAGVTDTQYF.

The chain uses TRBV11-2 and TRBJ2-2; D gene uncertain. This CDR3 has 13 residues. CDR1 is SGHAT, CDR2 FQNNGV, per germline. V lost 3 bases and J 4 bases, leaving 6 bases between the germline ends. CDR3 residues: CASSFQRTGELFF. The CDR3 DNA reads TGTGCCAGCAGCTTTCAGCGCACCGGGGAGCTGTTTTTT.

The chain uses TRBV7-7 and TRBJ2-5; D is perhaps TRBD2 (5 bases). CDR3 length equals 14 residues. V was clipped by 1 base and J by 5 bases, with 11 bases between them. Germline CDR1 and CDR2: SSHAT and FNYEAQ (reference sequence). The CDR3 here is CASSLGTRWETQYF. The DNA for the CDR3 is TGTGCCAGCAGCTTAGGTACTAGATGGGAGACCCAGTACTTC.

This clone was seen only once. The chain couples TRBV7-2 to TRBJ2-2; 8 positions agree with TRBD2. Trimming at V came to 2 bases and at J to 2 bases, leaving 4 bases not matched to a gene. This CDR3 region has 16 residues. In germline, CDR1 is SGHTA, CDR2 FQGNSA. CDR3 protein: CASSLFSGGNTGELFF. The DNA for the CDR3 is TGTGCCAGCAGCTTATTCAGCGGGGGAAACACCGGGGAGCTGTTTTTT.

The chain links TRBV7-2 to TRBJ1-5, with 8 bases matching TRBD1. Germline V CDR1 and CDR2: SGHTA, FQGNSA. J was trimmed by 5 bases and V by 5 bases; bases with no gene match: 2. The CDR3 is 13 amino acids. Here the CDR3 DNA reads TGTGCCAGCAGCACACAGGGGGATCAGCCCCAGCATTTT. It encodes CASSTQGDQPQHF.

The chain employs TRBV6-5 and TRBJ2-7; D possibly corresponds to TRBD1 (6 bases). The CDR3 extends over 11 amino acids. From germline, CDR1 is MNHEY and CDR2 SVGAGI. Trimming pared 10 bases from V and 3 bases from J, leaving 10 bases between. In nucleotides, the CDR3 is TGTGCCACCCGGGACAACTACGAGCAGTACTTC. Amino acid sequence: CATRDNYEQYF.

V gene TRBV19 combines with J gene TRBJ2-1; a weak D match, TRBD1 (5 bases). The CDR3 length is 14 residues. Germline CDR1 reads LNHDA; CDR2 reads SQIVND (reference sequence). Trimming took 5 bases from V and 9 from J, leaving 17 bases between them. As DNA, the CDR3 is TGTGCCAGTAGTCGGCCAGAGATCAGGGTTGAGCAGTTCTTC. Translated: CASSRPEIRVEQFF.

In DNA, the CDR3 is TGTGCCAGCAGTGCGCGTAGCAATCAGCCCCAGCATTTT. Its protein is CASSARSNQPQHF. V gene TRBV7-2 combines with J gene TRBJ1-5; D is ambiguous. The germline V gene has CDR1 SGHTA and CDR2 FQGNSA. The CDR3 is 13 amino acids. V lost 6 bases and J lost 0, with 6 bases in between.

The rearrangement uses TRBV28 and TRBJ2-7; perhaps TRBD1 as D (5 bases). Looked up from germline, CDR1 is MDHEN and CDR2 is SYDVKM. V gave up 2 bases and J gave up 7 bases, with 9 bases separating them. The CDR3 totals 12 residues. The CDR3 loop reads CASSLQGREQYF. Written as DNA, the CDR3 is TGTGCCAGCAGTTTACAGGGCAGAGAGCAGTACTTC. Full variable domain (outside the CDR3, taken from reference TRBV28 and TRBJ2-7): DVKVTQSSRYLVKRTGEKVFLECVQDMDHENMFWYRQDPGLGLRLIYFSYDVKMKEKGDIPEGYSVSREKKERFSLILESASTNQTSMYLCASSLQGREQYFGPGTRLTVT.

V is TRBV11-2 and J is TRBJ2-3, with 10 bases identical to TRBD2. With 3 bases clipped from V and 3 bases from J, the junction kept 6 bases outside the gene matches. The CDR3 length is 16 residues. In germline, CDR1 is SGHAT, CDR2 FQNNGV. CDR3 sequence (DNA): TGTGCCAGCAGCTTGGGTGCTAGCGGGAGTACAGATACGCAGTATTTT. Its protein product is CASSLGASGSTDTQYF.

The chain couples TRBV5-1 to TRBJ2-1, with 13 bases matching TRBD2. CDR1 and CDR2 (germline): SGHRS, YFSETQ. CDR3 length: 14 amino acids. V lost 5 bases and J lost 7; bases outside the gene matches: 3. CDR3 loop: CASRLLAGGNEQFF. The CDR3 region has the DNA TGCGCCAGCAGGTTACTAGCGGGGGGGAATGAGCAGTTCTTC.

This chain joins TRBV6-5 and TRBJ2-7; 11 bases line up with TRBD2. The V and J ends lost 2 bases and 4 bases, in that order; junction bases with no gene match: 1. The CDR3 has 14 residues. The germline V gene has CDR1 MNHEY and CDR2 SVGAGI. CDR3 in amino acids: CASSYGTSGYEQYF. Written as DNA, the CDR3 is TGTGCCAGCAGTTACGGGACTAGCGGATACGAGCAGTACTTC.

The CDR3 loop reads CASSYSGAGYTF. The CDR3 nucleotides are TGTGCCAGCAGTTACTCAGGGGCCGGCTACACCTTC. The rearrangement uses TRBV6-5 and TRBJ1-2; possible D gene TRBD1, 5 bases. The CDR3 runs 12 residues. Germline values: CDR1 MNHEY, CDR2 SVGAGI. V was trimmed by 0 bases and J by 8 bases, leaving 7 bases between them.